These 17 T cell receptor beta chains came from one sample sequenced in a study of T cell repertoires in aging, cancer and after chemotherapy (dated by TCRdb to the late 2010s). Genomic DNA extracted from peripheral blood, rather than sorted cells or RNA, was used as the source for amplification of TCR beta rearrangements. The sequencing machine was an Illumina MiSeq. Using a mixed TRB-A/B primer pool, multiplex touch-down PCR amplified rearranged TRB sequences covering the V, D and J segments. TCRdb reprocessed the public reads (quality trimming at Q25 with fastp, clone calling with MiXCR) and kept in-frame beta chains. For every CDR3 protein sequence, its rows merge into one entry that carries the most common genes and DNA. The sample table holds about 3,000 distinct CDR3 sequences, of which approximately 25% were seen once. Approximately 32% of the sample belongs to the ten largest clones. What was sequenced was blood. All receptors come from a human donor with a solid tumor.

In its sample, this clonotype ranks as large (0.1 to 1%). The V call is TRBV4-3, the J call TRBJ2-6; weak D call: TRBD2 (5 bases). This CDR3 spans 21 amino acids. Germline V gene sequence: CDR1 LGHNA, CDR2 YSLEER. Trimming shortened V by 0 bases and J by 2 bases, and 23 bases separated the two germline ends. The CDR3 sequence: CASSQDKGEDSLFAGANVLTF. Here the CDR3 DNA reads TGCGCCAGCAGCCAAGATAAAGGAGAGGACTCCCTTTTTGCTGGGGCCAACGTCCTGACTTTC.

V usage is TRBV5-1 and J usage is TRBJ2-2; D is possibly TRBD1 (7 bases). The V gene lost 0 bases and the J gene lost 2 bases, with 14 bases spanning the gap. The CDR3 has 17 amino acids. Looked up from germline, CDR1 is SGHRS and CDR2 is YFSETQ. CDR3 region: CASSLVQGGTNTGELFF. The CDR3 bases are TGCGCCAGCAGCTTGGTTCAGGGGGGTACCAACACCGGGGAGCTGTTTTTT.

This chain links TRBV6-2 or TRBV6-3 with TRBJ2-1; 7 bases are a match to TRBD2. The CDR3 has 12 amino acids. The ends lost 1 base at V and 14 bases at J; junction bases unmatched: 5. CDR1 MNHEY and CDR2 SVGEGT come from the germline V gene. The CDR3 coding sequence is TGTGCCAGCAGTTACTGGGGGGGATATAAGTTCTTC. Its translation is CASSYWGGYKFF.

The chain employs TRBV19 and TRBJ2-1, with D perhaps TRBD2 (6 bases). The CDR3 consists of 16 residues. CDR1 and CDR2 (germline): LNHDA, SQIVND (reference sequence). Between the trimmed V and J ends, which lost 2 bases and 6 bases, there was a span of 17 bases. CDR3 DNA sequence: TGTGCCAGTAGTATAACCGGGACTCCTAGGGGCAATGAGCAGTTCTTC. It translates to CASSITGTPRGNEQFF. Supplemented by reference TRBV19 and TRBJ2-1, the full variable domain reads DGGITQSPKYLFRKEGQNVTLSCEQNLNHDAMYWYRQDPGQGLRLIYYSQIVNDFQKGDIAEGYSVSREKKESFPLTVTSAQKNPTAFYLCASSITGTPRGNEQFFGPGTRLTVL.

The chain links TRBV18 to TRBJ1-2; D might be TRBD1 (5 bases). V was clipped by 3 bases and J by 8 bases, with 16 bases between them. The CDR3 consists of 14 residues. CDR1 and CDR2 from the germline V gene are KGHSH and LQKENI. As DNA, the CDR3 is TGTGCCAGCTCACCCAACCCCGGGGCGAACGGCTACACCTTC. This codes for CASSPNPGANGYTF.

This clonotype has only a few counts. This rearrangement joins TRBV7-9 to TRBJ1-5, with TRBD1 matching 9 bases. The V segment lost 5 bases and the J segment 2 bases; nucleotides outside the gene matches: 10. The CDR3 runs to 17 residues. Germline loops: CDR1 SEHNR, CDR2 FQNEAQ (reference sequence). CDR3 loop: CASSRGTGTGGNQPQHF. CDR3 in DNA: TGTGCCAGCAGCCGAGGGACAGGGACCGGTGGCAATCAGCCCCAGCATTTT.

This clonotype was found a few times. The chain combines TRBV12-5 with TRBJ2-1, with unresolved D. The V gene's germline CDR1 is LGHNT and CDR2 FRNRAP. CDR3 length equals 14 residues. Trimming cost V 2 bases and J 8 bases, with 13 bases left between them. CDR3 sequence: CASGLTLSQDEQFF. CDR3 coding DNA: TGTGCTAGTGGTTTGACCCTCTCCCAGGATGAGCAGTTCTTC.

V gene TRBV6-2 or TRBV6-3 combines with J gene TRBJ2-2, with unresolved D. Germline V lookup: CDR1 MNHEY, CDR2 SVGEGT. Deletions cut 5 bases from V and 4 bases from J, with 5 bases between. CDR3 length: 12 residues. The CDR3 here is CASSKPTGELFF. CDR3 nucleotides: TGTGCCAGCAGTAAACCCACCGGGGAGCTGTTTTTT.

This chain uses TRBV20-1 with TRBJ2-1, with D unclear. CDR1 is DFQATT and CDR2 is SNEGSKA in the germline V gene (reference sequence). The length of the CDR3 is 11 residues. Trimming took 3 bases from V and 4 from J, leaving 4 bases between them. The CDR3 loop reads CSASPYNEQFF. Written as DNA, the CDR3 is TGCAGTGCTAGCCCTTACAATGAGCAGTTCTTC.

This clonotype occurred a few times. This chain uses TRBV15 with TRBJ1-5; 10 bases are shared with TRBD1. With V trimmed by 4 bases and J by 6 bases, 3 bases remained unmatched. Germline values: CDR1 LNHNV, CDR2 YYDKDF (reference sequence). The CDR3 runs to 14 residues. CDR3 sequence: CATSTGQGGQPQHF. In DNA form, the CDR3 reads TGTGCCACCAGCACAGGACAGGGGGGTCAGCCCCAGCATTTT.

This chain connects TRBV20-1 to TRBJ1-6; D possibly corresponds to TRBD1 (5 bases). CDR1 DFQATT and CDR2 SNEGSKA come from the germline V gene (reference sequence). The V end lost 6 bases, the J end lost 6 bases, and 12 bases lay between the germline ends. The CDR3 spans 13 residues. In nucleotides, the CDR3 is TGCAGTGCCTTGGGACTGATTAATTCACCCCTCCACTTT. Amino acid sequence: CSALGLINSPLHF.

A word on this clonotype: Just one base apart from a much larger clone, this may be a read error. CDR3 region: CATSRDTEETDTQYF. The CDR3 DNA sequence: TGTGCCACCAGCAGAGATACAGAGGAGACAGATACGCAGTATTTT. This rearrangement joins TRBV15 to TRBJ2-3; D gene uncertain. CDR1 LNHNV and CDR2 YYDKDF come from the germline V gene (reference sequence). V shed 0 bases and J shed 3 bases, with 10 bases lying between them. The CDR3 loop spans 15 amino acids.

This clonotype is termed medium-sized (0.01 to 0.1%). The rearrangement joins TRBV6-5 to TRBJ1-1; D remains unclear. V was shortened by 6 bases and J by 7 bases, with 15 bases between the two germline ends. Germline-derived CDR1 and CDR2 are MNHEY and SVGAGI. The CDR3 is made up of 13 amino acids. Here the CDR3 reads CASSPRRRSEAFF. The CDR3 bases are TGTGCCAGCAGCCCTCGACGTCGAAGTGAAGCTTTCTTT.

This clonotype has only a few counts. The V and J genes are TRBV5-1 and TRBJ1-3; D is unresolved. This CDR3 contains 13 residues. Per germline, CDR1 SGHRS and CDR2 YFSETQ. Trimming shortened V by 1 base and J by 4 bases, and 6 bases separated the two germline ends. CDR3 residues: CASSLNGGNTIYF. CDR3 sequence (DNA): TGCGCCAGCAGCTTGAACGGGGGAAACACCATATATTTT.

This clonotype occurred once. This may arise from a read error, as a much more abundant clone is one base away. The chain uses TRBV18 and TRBJ2-5; 7 positions agree with TRBD1. The V gene end was trimmed by 5 bases and the J gene end by 3 bases; junction bases not matched to a gene: 3. From germline, CDR1 is KGHSH and CDR2 LQKENI. This CDR3 contains 13 residues. The CDR3 region has the DNA TGTGCCAGCTCAAGGGACAGTAAAGAGACCCAGTACTTC. Its translation is CASSRDSKETQYF.

This clonotype was found a few times. The V gene is TRBV7-2, the J gene TRBJ1-6; D is ambiguous. There are 13 residues in the CDR3. Trimming pared 2 bases from V and 12 bases from J, leaving 11 bases between. Germline V gene lookup returns CDR1 SGHTA and CDR2 FQGNSA. The CDR3: CASSLYPIQPLHF. For the CDR3, the DNA is TGTGCCAGCAGCTTATACCCCATTCAACCCCTCCACTTT.

V is TRBV7-9 and J is TRBJ2-5; 10 bases are shared with TRBD1. The V gene end was trimmed by 5 bases and the J gene end by 8 bases; junction bases not matched to a gene: 17. CDR1 is SEHNR, CDR2 FQNEAQ, per germline (reference sequence). CDR3 size: 17 residues. The CDR3 loop reads CASSPTPTGTGVPTQYF. CDR3 nucleotide sequence: TGTGCCAGCAGCCCCACACCCACCGGGACAGGGGTCCCAACCCAGTACTTC.